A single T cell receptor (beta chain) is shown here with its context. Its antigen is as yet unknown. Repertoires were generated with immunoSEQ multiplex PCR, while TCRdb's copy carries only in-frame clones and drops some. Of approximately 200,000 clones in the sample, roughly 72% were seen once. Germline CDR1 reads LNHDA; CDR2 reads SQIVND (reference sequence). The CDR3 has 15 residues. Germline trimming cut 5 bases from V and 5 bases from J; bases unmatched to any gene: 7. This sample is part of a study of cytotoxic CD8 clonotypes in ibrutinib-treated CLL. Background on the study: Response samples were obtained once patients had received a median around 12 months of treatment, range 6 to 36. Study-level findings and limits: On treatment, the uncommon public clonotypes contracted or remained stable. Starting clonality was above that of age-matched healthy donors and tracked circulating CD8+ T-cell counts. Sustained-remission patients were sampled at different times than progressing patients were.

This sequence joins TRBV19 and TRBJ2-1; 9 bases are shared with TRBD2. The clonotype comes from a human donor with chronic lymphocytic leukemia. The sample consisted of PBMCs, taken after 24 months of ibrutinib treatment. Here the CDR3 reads CASSLSGRFHNEQFF. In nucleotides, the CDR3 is TGTGCCAGTAGTTTAAGCGGGAGGTTTCACAATGAGCAGTTCTTC.